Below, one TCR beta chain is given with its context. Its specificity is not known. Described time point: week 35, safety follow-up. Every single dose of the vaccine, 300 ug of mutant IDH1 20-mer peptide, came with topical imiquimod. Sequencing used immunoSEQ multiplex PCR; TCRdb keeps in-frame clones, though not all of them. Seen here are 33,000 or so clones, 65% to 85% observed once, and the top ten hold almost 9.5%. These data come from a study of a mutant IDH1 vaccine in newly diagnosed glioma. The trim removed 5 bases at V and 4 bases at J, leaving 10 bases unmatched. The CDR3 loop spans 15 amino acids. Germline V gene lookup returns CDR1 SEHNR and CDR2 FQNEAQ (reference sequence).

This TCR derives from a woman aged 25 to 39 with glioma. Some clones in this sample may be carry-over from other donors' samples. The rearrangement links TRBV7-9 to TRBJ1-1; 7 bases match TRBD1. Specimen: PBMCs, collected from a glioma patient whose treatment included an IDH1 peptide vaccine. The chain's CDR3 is CASSRRTGLITEAFF. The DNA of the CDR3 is TGTGCCAGCAGCCGACGGACAGGCCTGATCACTGAAGCTTTCTTT.